This section outlines one T cell receptor beta chain sequence together with its context. CDR1 and CDR2 from the germline V gene are LNHNV and YYDKDF (reference sequence). The CDR3 consists of 16 residues. V was shortened by 4 bases and J by 4 bases, with 16 bases between the two germline ends. The donors were part of the validation cohort, which consisted of 120 subjects and was separate from the first cohort of 666 subjects. Data came from immunoSEQ multiplex PCR; TCRdb stores just in-frame clones and leaves some out. The table has some 240,000 clones, around 90% seen once. The sample originates from a study of cytomegalovirus exposure and HLA in healthy donors.

Sequenced sample: PBMCs. The V gene is TRBV15, the J gene TRBJ1-4; perhaps TRBD1 as D (5 bases). This clonotype was sampled from a woman aged 18-29 years in good health and CMV-seropositive. CDR3 DNA: TGTGCCACCAGCACGCGGGAGGGGAGCCTTAATGAAAAACTGTTTTTT. This gives the protein CATSTREGSLNEKLFF.